Listed below are T cell receptor beta chains from one sample, sequenced in a study of T cell responses to AZD1222 COVID-19 vaccine. Assay: immunoSEQ multiplex PCR; the TCRdb copy retains only in-frame clones and omits some. The top ten clones hold over 12% of a sample with around 71,000 clones, 80% of them seen once. The material was peripheral blood, obtained 28 days after the second AZD1222 dose. Source of these receptors: an adult who received the AZD1222 COVID-19 vaccine. CDR3s include the opening cysteine and the closing phenylalanine or tryptophan. D genes are given only for firm matches. Rows may omit the clone size; those that give it use once, few, many or a size class.

size: .
D: .
V: TRBV5-8
J: TRBJ1-5
DNA: TGTGCCAGCAGCTTGGATCAGCATAGCAATCAGCCCCAGCATTTT
CDR3: CASSLDQHSNQPQHF

size: few
D: .
V: TRBV6-5
J: TRBJ1-2
DNA: TGTGCCAGCAGTCGCTCTGAACCCCTTAACTATGGCTACACCTTC
CDR3: CASSRSEPLNYGYTF

size: .
D: .
V: TRBV2
J: TRBJ1-6
DNA: TGTGCCAGCAGTGAACGATATAATTCACCCCTCCACTTT
CDR3: CASSERYNSPLHF

size: .
D: .
V: TRBV5-5
J: TRBJ2-1
DNA: TGTGCCAGCAGCTCAACCGGGACGGTATACAATGAGCAGTTCTTC
CDR3: CASSSTGTVYNEQFF

size: .
D: TRBD1
V: TRBV19
J: TRBJ1-2
DNA: TGTGCCAGTAGCACGGGGACAGTGAGTGGCTACACCTTC
CDR3: CASSTGTVSGYTF

size: .
D: .
V: TRBV2
J: TRBJ1-2
DNA: TGTGCCAGCAGAGCTCTAAAGGGGATGGCTAACTATGGCTACACCTTC
CDR3: CASRALKGMANYGYTF

size: .
D: .
V: TRBV29-1
J: TRBJ1-1
DNA: TGCAGCGTTGTGGTCGGCCTAGTGATGAACACTGAAGCTTTCTTT
CDR3: CSVVVGLVMNTEAFF

size: .
D: .
V: TRBV18
J: TRBJ1-2
DNA: TGTGCCAGCTCACGCGAGGCGGGGCGATGGGGCTACACCTTC
CDR3: CASSREAGRWGYTF

size: .
D: .
V: TRBV20-1
J: TRBJ1-2
DNA: TGCAGTGCTAGTCCGCTTCGAGGGTATGGCTACACCTTC
CDR3: CSASPLRGYGYTF

size: .
D: .
V: TRBV19
J: TRBJ2-5
DNA: TGTGCCAGTAGTCCTACAGGTAGCCAAGAGACCCAGTACTTC
CDR3: CASSPTGSQETQYF

size: .
D: TRBD2
V: TRBV19
J: TRBJ2-1
DNA: TGTGCCAGTAGTATAGATCTATCGGGGGGTGAGCAGTTCTTC
CDR3: CASSIDLSGGEQFF

size: .
D: .
V: TRBV18
J: TRBJ1-5
DNA: TGTGCCAGCTCACCCCAAGGGGCCACTCAGCCCCAGCATTTT
CDR3: CASSPQGATQPQHF

size: .
D: .
V: TRBV19
J: TRBJ1-6
DNA: TGTGCCAGTAGTCGGAGGAGAGAGCAGGGAGATTCACCCCTCCACTTT
CDR3: CASSRRREQGDSPLHF

size: .
D: .
V: TRBV29-1
J: TRBJ1-3
DNA: TGCAGCGCCCGTTCTTCCGGGGGAAACACCATATATTTT
CDR3: CSARSSGGNTIYF

size: few
D: .
V: TRBV19
J: TRBJ2-1
DNA: TGTGCCAGTAGTATCAGGGGACCTCCGGGGGAGCAGTTCTTC
CDR3: CASSIRGPPGEQFF

size: .
D: .
V: TRBV11-2
J: TRBJ1-2
DNA: TGTGCCAGCAGCTTCCGCAACTATGGCTACACCTTC
CDR3: CASSFRNYGYTF